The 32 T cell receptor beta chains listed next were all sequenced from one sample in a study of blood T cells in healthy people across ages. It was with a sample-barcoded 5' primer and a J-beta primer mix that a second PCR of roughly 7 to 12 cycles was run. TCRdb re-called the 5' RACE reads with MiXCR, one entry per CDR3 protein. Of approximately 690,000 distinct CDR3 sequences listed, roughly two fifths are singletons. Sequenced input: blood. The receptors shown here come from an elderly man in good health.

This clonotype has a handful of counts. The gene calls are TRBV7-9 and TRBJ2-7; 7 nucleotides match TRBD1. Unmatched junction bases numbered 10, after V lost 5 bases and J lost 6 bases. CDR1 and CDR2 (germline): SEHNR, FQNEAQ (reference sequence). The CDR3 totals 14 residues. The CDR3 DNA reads TGTGCCAGCAGCCCCGGGACAGTTGTCGGCGAGCAGTACTTC. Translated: CASSPGTVVGEQYF.

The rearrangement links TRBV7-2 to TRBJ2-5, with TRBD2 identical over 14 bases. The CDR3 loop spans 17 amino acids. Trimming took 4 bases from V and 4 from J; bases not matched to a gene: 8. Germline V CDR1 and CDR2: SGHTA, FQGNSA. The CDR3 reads CASSSPRLAGGLETQYF. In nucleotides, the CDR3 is TGTGCCAGCAGCTCACCGCGACTAGCGGGGGGGCTAGAGACCCAGTACTTC.

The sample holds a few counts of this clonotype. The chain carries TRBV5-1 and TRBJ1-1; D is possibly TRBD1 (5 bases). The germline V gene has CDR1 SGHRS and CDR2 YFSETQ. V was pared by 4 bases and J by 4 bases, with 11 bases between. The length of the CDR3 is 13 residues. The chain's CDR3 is CASSIRDVTEAFF. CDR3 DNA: TGCGCCAGCAGCATACGGGACGTCACTGAAGCTTTCTTT.

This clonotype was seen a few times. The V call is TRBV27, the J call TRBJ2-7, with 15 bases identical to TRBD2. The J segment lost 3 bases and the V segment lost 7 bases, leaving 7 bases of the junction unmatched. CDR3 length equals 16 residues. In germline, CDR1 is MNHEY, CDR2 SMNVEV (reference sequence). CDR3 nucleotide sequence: TGTGCCAGCACCTCTGGACTAGCGGGAGGGTACTACGAGCAGTACTTC. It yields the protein CASTSGLAGGYYEQYF.

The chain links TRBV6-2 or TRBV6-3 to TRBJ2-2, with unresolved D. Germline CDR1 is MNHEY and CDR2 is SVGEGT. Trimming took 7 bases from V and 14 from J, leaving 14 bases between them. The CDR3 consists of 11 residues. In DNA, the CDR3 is TGTGCCAGCACCACTCGCCGGATTCTGTTTTTT. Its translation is CASTTRRILFF.

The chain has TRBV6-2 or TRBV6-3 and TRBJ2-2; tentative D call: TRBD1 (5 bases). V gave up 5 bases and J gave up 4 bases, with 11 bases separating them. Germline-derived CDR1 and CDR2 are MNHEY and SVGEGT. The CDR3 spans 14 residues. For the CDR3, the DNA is TGTGCCAGCAGTCTGCAGGGTTCCACCGGGGAGCTGTTTTTT. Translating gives CASSLQGSTGELFF.

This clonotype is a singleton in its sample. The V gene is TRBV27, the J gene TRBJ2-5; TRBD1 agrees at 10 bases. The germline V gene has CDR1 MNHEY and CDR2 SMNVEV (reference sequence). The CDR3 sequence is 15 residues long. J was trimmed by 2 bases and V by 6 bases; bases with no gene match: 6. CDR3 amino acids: CASRPWGQGQETQYF. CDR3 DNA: TGTGCCAGCAGACCCTGGGGACAGGGGCAAGAGACCCAGTACTTC.

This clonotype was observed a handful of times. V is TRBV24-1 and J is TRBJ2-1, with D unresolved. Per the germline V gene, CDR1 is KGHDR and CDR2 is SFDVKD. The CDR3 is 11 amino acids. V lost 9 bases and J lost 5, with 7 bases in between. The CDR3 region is CATHEDNEQFF. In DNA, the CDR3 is TGTGCCACCCACGAAGACAATGAGCAGTTCTTC.

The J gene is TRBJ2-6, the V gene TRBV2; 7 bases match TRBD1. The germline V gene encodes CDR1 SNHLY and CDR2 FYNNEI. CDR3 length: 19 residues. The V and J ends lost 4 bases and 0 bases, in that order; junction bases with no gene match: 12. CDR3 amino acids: CASSVGRQGPSSGANVLTF. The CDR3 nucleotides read TGTGCCAGCAGTGTAGGGAGACAGGGCCCTAGCTCTGGGGCCAACGTCCTGACTTTC.

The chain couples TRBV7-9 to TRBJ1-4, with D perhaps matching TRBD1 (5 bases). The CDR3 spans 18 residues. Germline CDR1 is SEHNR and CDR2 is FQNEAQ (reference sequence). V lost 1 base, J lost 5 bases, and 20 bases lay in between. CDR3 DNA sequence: TGTGCCAGCAGCTTAGAGGGGAGTGGGGCAGCGGCCAATGAAAAACTGTTTTTT. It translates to CASSLEGSGAAANEKLFF.

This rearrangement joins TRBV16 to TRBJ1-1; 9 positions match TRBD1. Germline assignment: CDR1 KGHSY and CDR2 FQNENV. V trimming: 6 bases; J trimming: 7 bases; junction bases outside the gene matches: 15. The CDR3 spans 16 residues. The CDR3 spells CASRLYVTGGDSEAFF. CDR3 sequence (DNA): TGTGCCAGCAGACTTTATGTTACAGGGGGCGACAGTGAAGCTTTCTTT.

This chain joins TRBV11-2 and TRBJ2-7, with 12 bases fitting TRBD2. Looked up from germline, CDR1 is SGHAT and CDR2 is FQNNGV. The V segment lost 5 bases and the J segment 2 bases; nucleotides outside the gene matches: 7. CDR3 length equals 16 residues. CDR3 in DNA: TGTGCCAGCAGCATAATGACTAGCGGGGGAGCCTACGAGCAGTACTTC. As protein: CASSIMTSGGAYEQYF.

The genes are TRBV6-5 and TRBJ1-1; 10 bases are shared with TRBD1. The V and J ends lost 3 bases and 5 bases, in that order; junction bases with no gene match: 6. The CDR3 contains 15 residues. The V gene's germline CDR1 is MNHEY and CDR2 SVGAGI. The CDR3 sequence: CASSYSRDRGTEAFF. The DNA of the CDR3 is TGTGCCAGCAGTTATTCCCGGGACAGGGGTACTGAAGCTTTCTTT.

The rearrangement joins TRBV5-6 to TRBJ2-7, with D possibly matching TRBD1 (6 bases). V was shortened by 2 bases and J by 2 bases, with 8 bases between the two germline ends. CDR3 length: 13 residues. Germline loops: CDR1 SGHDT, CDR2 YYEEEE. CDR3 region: CASSFGTTYEQYF. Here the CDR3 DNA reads TGTGCCAGCAGCTTTGGGACAACCTACGAGCAGTACTTC.

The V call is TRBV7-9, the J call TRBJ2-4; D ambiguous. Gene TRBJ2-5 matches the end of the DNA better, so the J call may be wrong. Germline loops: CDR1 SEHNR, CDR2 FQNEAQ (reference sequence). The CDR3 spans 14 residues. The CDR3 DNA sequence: TGTGCCAGCAGCCCCAGAGGCACACGAGGGACCCAGTACTTC. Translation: CASSPRGTRGTQYF.

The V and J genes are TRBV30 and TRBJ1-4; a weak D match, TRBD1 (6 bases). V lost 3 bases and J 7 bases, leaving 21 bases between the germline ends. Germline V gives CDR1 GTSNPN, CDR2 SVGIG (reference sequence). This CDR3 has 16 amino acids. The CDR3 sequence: CAWRTNPGDPREKLFF. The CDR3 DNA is TGTGCCTGGAGGACTAACCCAGGGGATCCCCGTGAAAAACTGTTTTTT.

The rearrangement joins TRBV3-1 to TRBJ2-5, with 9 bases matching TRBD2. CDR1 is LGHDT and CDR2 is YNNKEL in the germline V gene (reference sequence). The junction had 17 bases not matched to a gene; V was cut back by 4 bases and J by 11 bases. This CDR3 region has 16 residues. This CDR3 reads CASSRRGGWSYNEQYF. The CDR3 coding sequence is TGTGCCAGCAGCCGGCGGGGGGGCTGGTCCTACAATGAGCAGTACTTC.

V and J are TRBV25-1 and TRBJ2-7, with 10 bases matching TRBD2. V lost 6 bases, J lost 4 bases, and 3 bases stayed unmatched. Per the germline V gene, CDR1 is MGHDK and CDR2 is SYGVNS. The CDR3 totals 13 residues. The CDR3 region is CASRPSGGYEQYF. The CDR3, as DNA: TGTGCCAGCAGGCCTAGCGGGGGTTACGAGCAGTACTTC.

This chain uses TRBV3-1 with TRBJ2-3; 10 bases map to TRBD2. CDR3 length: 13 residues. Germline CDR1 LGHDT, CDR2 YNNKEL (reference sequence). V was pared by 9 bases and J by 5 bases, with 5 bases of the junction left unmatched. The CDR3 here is CASSAGGVDTQYF. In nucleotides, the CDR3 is TGTGCCAGTTCAGCGGGGGGGGTAGATACGCAGTATTTT.

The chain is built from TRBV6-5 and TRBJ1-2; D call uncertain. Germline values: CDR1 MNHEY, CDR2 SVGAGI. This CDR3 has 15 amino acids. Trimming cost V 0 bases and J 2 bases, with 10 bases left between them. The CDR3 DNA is TGTGCCAGCAGTTACTCTTTATTTCAAAACTATGGCTACACCTTC. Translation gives CASSYSLFQNYGYTF.

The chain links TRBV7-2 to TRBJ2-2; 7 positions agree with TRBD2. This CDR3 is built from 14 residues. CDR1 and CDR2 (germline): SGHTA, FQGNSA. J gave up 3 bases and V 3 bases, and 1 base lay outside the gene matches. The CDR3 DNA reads TGTGCCAGCAGCTTCCTAGCGGACACCGGGGAGCTGTTTTTT. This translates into CASSFLADTGELFF.

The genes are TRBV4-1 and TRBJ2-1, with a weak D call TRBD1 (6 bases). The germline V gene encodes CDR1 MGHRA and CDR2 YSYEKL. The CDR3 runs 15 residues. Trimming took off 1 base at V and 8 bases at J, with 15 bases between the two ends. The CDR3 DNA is TGCGCCAGCAGCCAAGGGAGGACAGTCCGCGATGAGCAGTTCTTC. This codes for CASSQGRTVRDEQFF.

The CDR3 sequence is CASSRPIGQGSTDTQYF. DNA for the CDR3: TGCGCCAGCAGCCGGCCTATAGGGCAGGGGAGCACAGATACGCAGTATTTT. The chain carries TRBV4-3 and TRBJ2-3, with a tentative D call TRBD1 (6 bases). The CDR3 runs to 17 residues. Germline V gene lookup returns CDR1 LGHNA and CDR2 YSLEER. The ends were cut back, 4 bases at V and 0 bases at J, with 17 bases in the middle.

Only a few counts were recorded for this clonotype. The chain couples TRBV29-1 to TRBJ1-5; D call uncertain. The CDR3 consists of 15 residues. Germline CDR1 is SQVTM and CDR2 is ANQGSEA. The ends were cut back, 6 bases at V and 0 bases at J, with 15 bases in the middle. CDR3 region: CSVTEQGYSNQPQHF. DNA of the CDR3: TGCAGCGTGACCGAGCAAGGCTATAGCAATCAGCCCCAGCATTTT.

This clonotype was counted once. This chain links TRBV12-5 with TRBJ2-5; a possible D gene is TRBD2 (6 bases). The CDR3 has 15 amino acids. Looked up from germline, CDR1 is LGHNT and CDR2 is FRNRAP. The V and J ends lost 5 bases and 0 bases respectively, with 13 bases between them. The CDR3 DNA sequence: TGTGCTAGTGGTAGGGGTAGCGGCTACCAAGAGACCCAGTACTTC. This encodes CASGRGSGYQETQYF.

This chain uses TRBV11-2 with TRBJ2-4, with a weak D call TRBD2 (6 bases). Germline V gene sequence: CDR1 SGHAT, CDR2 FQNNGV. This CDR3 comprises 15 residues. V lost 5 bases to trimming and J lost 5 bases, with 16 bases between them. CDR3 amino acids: CASSPWRGEENIQYF. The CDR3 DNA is TGTGCCAGCAGCCCCTGGCGGGGCGAGGAAAACATTCAGTACTTC.

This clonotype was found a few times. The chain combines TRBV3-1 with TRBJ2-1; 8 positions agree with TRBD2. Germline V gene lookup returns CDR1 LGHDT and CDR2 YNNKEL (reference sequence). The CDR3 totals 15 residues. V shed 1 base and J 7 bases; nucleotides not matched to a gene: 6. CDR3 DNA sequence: TGTGCCAGCAGCCAAGCAGCGGGGGTGGGGAATGAGCAGTTCTTC. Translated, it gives CASSQAAGVGNEQFF.

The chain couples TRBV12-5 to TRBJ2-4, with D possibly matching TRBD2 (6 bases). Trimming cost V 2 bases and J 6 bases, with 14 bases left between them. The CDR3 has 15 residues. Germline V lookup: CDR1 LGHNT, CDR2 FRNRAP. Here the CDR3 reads CASGLWAPGGNIQYF. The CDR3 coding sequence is TGTGCTAGTGGTTTGTGGGCCCCCGGGGGAAACATTCAGTACTTC.

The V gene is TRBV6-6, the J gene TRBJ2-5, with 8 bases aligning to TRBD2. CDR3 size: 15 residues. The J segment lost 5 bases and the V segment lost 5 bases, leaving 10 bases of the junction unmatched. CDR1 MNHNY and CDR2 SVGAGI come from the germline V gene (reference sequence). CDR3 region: CASSNDGRAQETQYF. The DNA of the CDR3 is TGTGCCAGCAGTAATGACGGGAGGGCCCAGGAGACCCAGTACTTC.

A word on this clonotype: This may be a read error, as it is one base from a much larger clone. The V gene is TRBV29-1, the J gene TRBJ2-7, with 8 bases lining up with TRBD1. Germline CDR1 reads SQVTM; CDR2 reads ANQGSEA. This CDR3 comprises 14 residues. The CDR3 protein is CSVRGQDSSFEQYF. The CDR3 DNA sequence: TGCAGCGTTAGGGGACAGGACAGCTCCTTCGAGCAGTACTTC.

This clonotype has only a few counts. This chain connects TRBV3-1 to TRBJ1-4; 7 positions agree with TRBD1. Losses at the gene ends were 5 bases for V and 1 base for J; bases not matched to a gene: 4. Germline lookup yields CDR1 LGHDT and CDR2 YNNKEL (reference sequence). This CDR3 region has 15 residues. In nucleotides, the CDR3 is TGTGCCAGCAGCTACAGGGGCGAAACTAATGAAAAACTGTTTTTT. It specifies CASSYRGETNEKLFF. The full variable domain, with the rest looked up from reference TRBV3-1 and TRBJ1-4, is DTAVSQTPKYLVTQMGNDKSIKCEQNLGHDTMYWYKQDSKKFLKIMFSYNNKELIINETVPNRFSPKSPDKAHLNLHINSLELGDSAVYFCASSYRGETNEKLFFGSGTQLSVL.

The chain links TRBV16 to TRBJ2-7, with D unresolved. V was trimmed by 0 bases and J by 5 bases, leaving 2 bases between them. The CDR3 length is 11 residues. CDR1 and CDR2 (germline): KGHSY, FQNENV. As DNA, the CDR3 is TGTGCCAGCAGCCAATCCGACGAGCAGTACTTC. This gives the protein CASSQSDEQYF.